This T cell receptor beta chain was sequenced during a study of blood T cells in healthy people across ages. Study-level points and caveats: The lack of PBMC sorting stopped any conclusive naive versus antigen-experienced comparison. There was a strong correlation between TCR beta diversity and naive T cell percentage.

Trimming removed 0 bases at V and 3 bases at J, with 18 bases between. The CDR3 length is 17 residues. The germline V gene encodes CDR1 MGHRA and CDR2 YSYEKL. Details on this clonotype: Antigen specificity is unknown.

It was with a sample-barcoded 5' primer and a J-beta primer mix that a second PCR of roughly 7 to 12 cycles was run. Each cDNA molecule carried a tag from a template-switch adaptor that contained 12 random nucleotides. In TCRdb, the 5' RACE reads were re-called with MiXCR into one record per CDR3 protein. Here the sample spans 1.4 million or so distinct CDR3 sequences, 35% to 45% being singletons. Isolation per sample recovered at least 6 million PBMCs. The receptor comes from a woman aged 18 to 35 in good health. V gene TRBV4-1 combines with J gene TRBJ2-7; perhaps D is TRBD1 or TRBD2 (5 bases each). Sequencing was carried out using blood. CDR3 nucleotide sequence: TGCGCCAGCAGCCAAGAATCCGAGGGGCGCTTTAACTACGAGCAGTACTTC. As protein: CASSQESEGRFNYEQYF.